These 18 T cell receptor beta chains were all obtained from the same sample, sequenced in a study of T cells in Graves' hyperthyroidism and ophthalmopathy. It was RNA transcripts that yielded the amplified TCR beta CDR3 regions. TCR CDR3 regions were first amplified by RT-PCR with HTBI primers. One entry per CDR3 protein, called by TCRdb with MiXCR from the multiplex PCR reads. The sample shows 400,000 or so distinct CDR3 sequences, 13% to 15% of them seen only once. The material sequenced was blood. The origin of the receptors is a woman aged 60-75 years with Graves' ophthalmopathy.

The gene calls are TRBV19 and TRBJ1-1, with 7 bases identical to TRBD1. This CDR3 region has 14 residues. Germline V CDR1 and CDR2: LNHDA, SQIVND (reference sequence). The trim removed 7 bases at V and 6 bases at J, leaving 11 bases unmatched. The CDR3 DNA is TGTGCCAGTATGGGACAGTTGACGGGGGCTGAAGCTTTCTTT. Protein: CASMGQLTGAEAFF.

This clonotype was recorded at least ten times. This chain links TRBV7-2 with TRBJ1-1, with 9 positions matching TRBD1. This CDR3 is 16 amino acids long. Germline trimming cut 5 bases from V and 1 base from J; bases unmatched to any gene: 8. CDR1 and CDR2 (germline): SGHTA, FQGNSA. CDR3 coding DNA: TGTGCCAGCAGCCCCCGGGACAGGGTGGGGAACACTGAAGCTTTCTTT. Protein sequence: CASSPRDRVGNTEAFF.

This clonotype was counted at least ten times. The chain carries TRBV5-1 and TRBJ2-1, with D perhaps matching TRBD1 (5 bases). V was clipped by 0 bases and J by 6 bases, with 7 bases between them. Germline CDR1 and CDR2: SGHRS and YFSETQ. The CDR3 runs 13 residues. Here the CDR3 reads CASSLGQINEQFF. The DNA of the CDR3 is TGCGCCAGCAGCTTGGGACAGATCAATGAGCAGTTCTTC.

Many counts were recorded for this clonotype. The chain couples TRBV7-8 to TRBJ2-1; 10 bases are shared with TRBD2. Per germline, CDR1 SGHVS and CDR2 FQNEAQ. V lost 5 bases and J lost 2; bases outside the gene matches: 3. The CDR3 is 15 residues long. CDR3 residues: CASSDGTSAYNEQFF. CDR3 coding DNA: TGTGCCAGCAGCGACGGGACTAGCGCCTACAATGAGCAGTTCTTC.

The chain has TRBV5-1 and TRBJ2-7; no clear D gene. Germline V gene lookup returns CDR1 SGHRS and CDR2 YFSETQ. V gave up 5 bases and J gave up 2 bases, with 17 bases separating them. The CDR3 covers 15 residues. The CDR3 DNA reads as TGCGCCAGCAGGGCCGGCCCTACCGAGACCTACGAGCAGTACTTC. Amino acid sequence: CASRAGPTETYEQYF. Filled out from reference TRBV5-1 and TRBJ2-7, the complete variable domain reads KAGVTQTPRYLIKTRGQQVTLSCSPISGHRSVSWYQQTPGQGLQFLFEYFSETQRNKGNFPGRFSGRQFSNSRSEMNVSTLELGDSALYLCASRAGPTETYEQYFGPGTRLTVT.

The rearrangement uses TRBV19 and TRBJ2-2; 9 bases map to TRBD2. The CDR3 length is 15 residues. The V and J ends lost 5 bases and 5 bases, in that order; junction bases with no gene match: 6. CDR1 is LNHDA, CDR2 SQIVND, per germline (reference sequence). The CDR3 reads CASSGGLAGTGELFF. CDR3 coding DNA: TGTGCCAGTAGTGGGGGACTAGCAGGTACCGGGGAGCTGTTTTTT. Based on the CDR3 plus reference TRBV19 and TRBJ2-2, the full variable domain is DGGITQSPKYLFRKEGQNVTLSCEQNLNHDAMYWYRQDPGQGLRLIYYSQIVNDFQKGDIAEGYSVSREKKESFPLTVTSAQKNPTAFYLCASSGGLAGTGELFFGEGSRLTVL.

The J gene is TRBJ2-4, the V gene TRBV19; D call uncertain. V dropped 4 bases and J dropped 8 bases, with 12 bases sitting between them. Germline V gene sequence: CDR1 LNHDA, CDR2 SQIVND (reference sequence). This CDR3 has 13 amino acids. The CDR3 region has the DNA TGTGCCAGTAGTACCGTTGCTAGGGACATTCAGTACTTC. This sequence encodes CASSTVARDIQYF.

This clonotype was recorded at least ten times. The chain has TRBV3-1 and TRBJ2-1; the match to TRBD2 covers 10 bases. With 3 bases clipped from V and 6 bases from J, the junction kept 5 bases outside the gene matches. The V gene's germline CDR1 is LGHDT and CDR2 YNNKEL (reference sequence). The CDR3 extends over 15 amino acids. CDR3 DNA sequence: TGTGCCAGCAGCCATCAGACTAGCGGGCCCAATGAGCAGTTCTTC. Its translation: CASSHQTSGPNEQFF.

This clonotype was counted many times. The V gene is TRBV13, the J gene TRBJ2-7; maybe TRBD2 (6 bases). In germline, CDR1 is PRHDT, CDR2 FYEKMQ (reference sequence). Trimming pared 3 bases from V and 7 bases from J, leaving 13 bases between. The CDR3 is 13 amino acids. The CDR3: CASSFNAAGEQYF. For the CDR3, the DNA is TGTGCCAGCAGCTTTAACGCCGCGGGGGAGCAGTACTTC.

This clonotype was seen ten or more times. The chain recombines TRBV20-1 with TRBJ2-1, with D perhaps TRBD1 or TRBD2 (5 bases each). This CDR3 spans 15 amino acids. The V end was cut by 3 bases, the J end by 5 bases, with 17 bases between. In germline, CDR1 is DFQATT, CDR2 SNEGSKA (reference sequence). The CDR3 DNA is TGCAGTGCTAGTTTTCTGTGGGACCTCGACAATGAGCAGTTCTTC. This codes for CSASFLWDLDNEQFF.

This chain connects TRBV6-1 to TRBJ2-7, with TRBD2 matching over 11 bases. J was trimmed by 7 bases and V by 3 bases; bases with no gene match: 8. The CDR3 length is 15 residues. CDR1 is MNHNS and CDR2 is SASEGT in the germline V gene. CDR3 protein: CASSDILAGGPEQYF. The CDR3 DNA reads TGTGCCAGCAGTGACATCTTAGCGGGAGGGCCGGAGCAGTACTTC.

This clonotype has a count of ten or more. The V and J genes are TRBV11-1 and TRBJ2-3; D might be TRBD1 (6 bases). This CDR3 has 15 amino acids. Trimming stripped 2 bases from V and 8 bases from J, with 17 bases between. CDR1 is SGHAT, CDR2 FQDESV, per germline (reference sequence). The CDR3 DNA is TGTGCCAGCAGCTTAAGCCCAGCGGTACAGGGTACGCAGTATTTT. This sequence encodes CASSLSPAVQGTQYF.

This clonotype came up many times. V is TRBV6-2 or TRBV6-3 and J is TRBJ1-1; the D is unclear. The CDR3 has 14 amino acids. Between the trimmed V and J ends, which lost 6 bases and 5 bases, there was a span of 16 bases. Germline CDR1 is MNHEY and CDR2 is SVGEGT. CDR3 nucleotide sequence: TGTGCCAGCAGCCCGAGTCTCGGGCGGACTGAAGCTTTCTTT. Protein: CASSPSLGRTEAFF.

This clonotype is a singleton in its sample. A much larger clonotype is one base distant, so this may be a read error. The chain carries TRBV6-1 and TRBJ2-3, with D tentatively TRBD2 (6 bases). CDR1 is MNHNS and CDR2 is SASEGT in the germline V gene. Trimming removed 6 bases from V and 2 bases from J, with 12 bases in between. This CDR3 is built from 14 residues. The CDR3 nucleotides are TGTGCCAGCAGATTGGGAGGCACCACAGATACGCAGTATTTT. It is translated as CASRLGGTTDTQYF.

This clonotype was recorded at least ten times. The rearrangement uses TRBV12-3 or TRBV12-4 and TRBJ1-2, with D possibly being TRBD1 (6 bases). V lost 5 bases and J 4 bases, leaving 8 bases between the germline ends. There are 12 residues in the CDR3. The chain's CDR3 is CASSGGGYGYTF. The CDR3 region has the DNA TGTGCCAGCAGTGGAGGGGGCTATGGCTACACCTTC.

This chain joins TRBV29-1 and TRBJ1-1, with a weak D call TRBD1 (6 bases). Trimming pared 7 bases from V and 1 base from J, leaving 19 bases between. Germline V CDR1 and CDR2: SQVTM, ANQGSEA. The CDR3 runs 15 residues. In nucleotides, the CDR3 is TGCAGCGCCGGGGTCGGGGGGCGAGGGAACACTGAAGCTTTCTTT. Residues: CSAGVGGRGNTEAFF.

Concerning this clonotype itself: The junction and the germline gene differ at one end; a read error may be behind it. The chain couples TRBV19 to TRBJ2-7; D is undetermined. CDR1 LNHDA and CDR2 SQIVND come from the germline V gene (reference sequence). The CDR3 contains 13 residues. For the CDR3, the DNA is TGTGCCAGTAGTATTTTTAACTCCCACGAGCAGTACTTC. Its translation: CASSIFNSHEQYF. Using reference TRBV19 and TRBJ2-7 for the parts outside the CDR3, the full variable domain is DGGITQSPKYLFRKEGQNVTLSCEQNLNHDAMYWYRQDPGQGLRLIYYSQIVNDFQKGDIAEGYSVSREKKESFPLTVTSAQKNPTAFYLCASSIFNSHEQYFGPGTRLTVT.

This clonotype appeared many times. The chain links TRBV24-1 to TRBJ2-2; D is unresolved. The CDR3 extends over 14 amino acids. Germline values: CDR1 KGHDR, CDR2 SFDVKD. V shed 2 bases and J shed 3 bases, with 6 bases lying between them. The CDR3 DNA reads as TGTGCCACCAGTGATTCCCCTTACACCGGGGAGCTGTTTTTT. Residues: CATSDSPYTGELFF.